This is a list of T cell receptor beta chains from one sample in a study of cytomegalovirus exposure and HLA in healthy donors. Some clones are missing from TCRdb's copy, which holds only in-frame ones; the method was immunoSEQ multiplex PCR. Among some 160,000 clones listed, around 77% were seen once. The sample was PBMCs. These receptors originate from a man between 60 and 75 years old in good health and CMV-seronegative. The CDR3 runs from the conserved cysteine through the conserved F or W. A D gene is named only where the DNA matches it firmly. Only part of the rows carry a size: once, few, many, or a class if the clone is expanded.

. | TRBD1 | TRBJ1-6 | TRBV5-1 | CASSEDRGRFDSPLNF | TGCGCCAGCAGCGAAGACAGGGGGCGCTTCGATTCACCCCTCAACTTT
. | . | TRBJ2-1 | TRBV6-5 | CASRQVGHNEQFF | TGTGCCAGCAGACAGGTTGGCCACAATGAGCAGTTCTTC
. | TRBD2 | TRBJ2-1 | TRBV5-4 | CASSPGTSNNEQFF | TGTGCCAGCAGCCCCGGGACTAGCAACAATGAGCAGTTCTTC
. | . | TRBJ1-3 | TRBV6-4 | CASSDGRRHFGNTIYF | TGTGCCAGCAGTGACGGCAGGAGGCATTTTGGAAACACCATATATTTT
few | TRBD2 | TRBJ2-5 | TRBV5-1 | CASSLGTSQETQYF | TGCGCCAGCAGCTTGGGGACTAGCCAAGAGACCCAGTACTTC
. | TRBD2 | TRBJ2-3 | TRBV5-1 | CASSLAGVAGAHRPSGTTDTQYF | TGCGCCAGCAGCTTGGCCGGAGTAGCGGGGGCTCACCGGCCCTCAGGTACCACAGATACGCAGTATTTT
. | . | TRBJ2-1 | TRBV30 | CAWAAGLALSNEQFF | TGTGCCTGGGCCGCCGGACTGGCCTTGAGCAATGAGCAGTTCTTC
. | . | TRBJ2-3 | TRBV7-9 | CASSSKNQTDTQYF | TGTGCCAGCAGCTCAAAAAACCAGACAGATACGCAGTATTTT
. | TRBD1 | TRBJ1-2 | TRBV5-5 | CASSLGTGGYTF | TGTGCCAGCAGCTTGGGGACAGGGGGCTACACCTTC
. | . | TRBJ1-3 | TRBV5-6 | CASSLGQASSGNTIYF | TGTGCCAGCAGCTTGGGACAGGCCTCCTCTGGAAACACCATATATTTT
. | TRBD2 | TRBJ2-3 | TRBV4-3 | CASSQGSGRYRNTDTQYF | TGCGCCAGCAGCCAAGGGTCCGGGAGGTACCGCAACACAGATACGCAGTATTTT
few | . | TRBJ1-3 | TRBV6-1 | CASSTKQNSGNTIYF | TGTGCCAGCAGCACCAAACAGAACTCTGGAAACACCATATATTTT
once | TRBD2 | TRBJ2-5 | TRBV2 | CASGGTSGTYQETQYF | TGTGCCAGCGGGGGGACTAGCGGGACGTACCAAGAGACCCAGTACTTC
. | TRBD2 | TRBJ2-1 | TRBV13 | CASSSGLAFNEQFF | TGTGCCAGCAGCTCGGGACTAGCGTTCAATGAGCAGTTCTTC
. | . | TRBJ2-7 | TRBV10-3 | CAISEYDFNEQYF | TGTGCCATCAGTGAGTATGACTTCAACGAGCAGTACTTC
. | . | TRBJ2-3 | TRBV5-6 | CASSLGLPADTQYF | TGTGCCAGCAGCCTCGGACTCCCAGCGGATACGCAGTATTTT
. | TRBD2 | TRBJ2-3 | TRBV13 | CASSSTSGTDTQYF | TGTGCCAGCAGCTCAACTAGCGGCACAGATACGCAGTATTTT
. | . | TRBJ1-1 | TRBV7-3 | CASSLRSNTEAFF | TGTGCCAGCAGCTTACGGTCGAACACTGAAGCTTTCTTT
. | TRBD1 | TRBJ1-1 | TRBV6-1 | CASSGLLDRSRTEAFF | TGTGCCAGCAGTGGTTTATTGGACAGGAGTAGGACTGAAGCTTTCTTT
. | . | TRBJ2-1 | TRBV5-1 | CASSPTGINEQFF | TGCGCCAGCAGCCCTACAGGTATCAATGAGCAGTTCTTC
. | TRBD1 | TRBJ1-1 | TRBV29-1 | CSVRQGDTEAFF | TGCAGCGTTCGACAGGGCGACACTGAAGCTTTCTTT
. | TRBD2 | TRBJ2-7 | TRBV30 | CAWGRGGSIYEQYF | TGTGCCTGGGGGCGAGGCGGGAGCATCTACGAGCAGTACTTC
. | TRBD1 | TRBJ1-1 | TRBV5-1 | CASSPTDRGEAEAFF | TGCGCCAGCAGCCCAACCGACAGGGGGGAGGCTGAAGCTTTCTTT
once | . | TRBJ2-7 | TRBV29-1 | CSALRGNYEQYF | TGCAGCGCCCTCCGGGGTAACTACGAGCAGTACTTC
. | . | TRBJ2-1 | TRBV10-2 | CASSRTASYNEQFF | TGCGCCAGCAGCCGGACAGCCTCCTACAATGAGCAGTTCTTC
. | . | TRBJ1-1 | TRBV2 | CASATGMNTEAFF | TGTGCCAGCGCTACGGGAATGAACACTGAAGCTTTCTTT
. | . | TRBJ2-1 | TRBV7-9 | CASLGRQGGNEQFF | TGTGCCAGCCTCGGGCGACAGGGAGGAAATGAGCAGTTCTTC
. | . | TRBJ2-5 | TRBV6-5 | CASRRGAVETQYF | TGTGCCAGCAGACGGGGGGCTGTGGAGACCCAGTACTTC
few | . | TRBJ1-2 | TRBV6-5 | CAAIAASDYGYTF | TGTGCCGCGATAGCCGCGTCGGACTATGGCTACACCTTC
. | . | TRBJ1-2 | TRBV4-2 | CASSQRTGYGYTF | TGTGCCAGCAGCCAACGGACGGGATATGGCTACACCTTC
. | TRBD1 | TRBJ2-2 | TRBV5-1 | CASSLAPGTGLTGELFF | TGCGCCAGCAGCTTGGCCCCCGGGACAGGGCTCACCGGGGAGCTGTTTTTT
. | TRBD1 | TRBJ1-5 | TRBV7-8 | CASSFETGGDQPQHF | TGTGCCAGCAGCTTCGAGACAGGGGGGGATCAGCCCCAGCATTTT
. | TRBD2 | TRBJ2-3 | TRBV19 | CASSTLAGRAQYF | TGTGCCAGTAGTACCCTAGCGGGGCGGGCGCAGTATTTT
. | TRBD2 | TRBJ2-2 | TRBV5-4 | CASSRLAGGQGGELFF | TGTGCCAGCAGCAGACTAGCGGGGGGGCAAGGCGGGGAGCTGTTTTTT
. | TRBD2 | TRBJ2-1 | TRBV2 | CASRTSGYNEQFF | TGTGCCAGCAGGACTAGCGGTTACAATGAGCAGTTCTTC
. | . | TRBJ1-2 | TRBV11-2 | CASSLDLNVQGNYGYTF | TGTGCCAGCAGCTTAGATCTGAACGTCCAGGGCAACTATGGCTACACCTTC
few | . | TRBJ1-1 | TRBV27 | CASSLFSVNTEAFF | TGTGCCAGCAGTTTATTTTCCGTGAACACTGAAGCTTTCTTT
few | TRBD1 | TRBJ1-1 | TRBV6-4 | CASSDGDRGTEAFF | TGTGCCAGCAGTGACGGGGACAGAGGCACTGAAGCTTTCTTT
. | . | TRBJ1-3 | TRBV7-8 | CASSLAETSSGNTIYF | TGTGCCAGCAGCTTAGCTGAGACAAGCTCTGGAAACACCATATATTTT